The 23 T cell receptor beta chains in this list originate from one sample, sequenced in a study of T-cell reconstitution after alpha-beta-depleted transplantation in children. Preparation of the TCRbeta library was carried out with unique molecular identifiers. TCRdb used MiXCR to reprocess the PCR reads, holding one entry per CDR3 protein. This table holds about 610,000 distinct CDR3 sequences, roughly a tenth found once. The sample in question was PBMCs from the stem cell graft donor, obtained from the stem cell graft. These receptors all come from a human donor who donated a stem cell graft to a child with acute myeloid leukemia.

The chain combines TRBV3-1 with TRBJ2-7; D might be TRBD1 (6 bases). TRBJ2-1 matches the DNA end more closely, so the J call is doubtful. The CDR3 spans 16 residues. Germline V gene lookup returns CDR1 LGHDT and CDR2 YNNKEL (reference sequence). CDR3: CASSRTLGPQGNEQFF. The CDR3 DNA follows: TGTGCCAGCAGCCGGACCCTGGGACCCCAGGGGAACGAGCAGTTCTTC.

This clonotype was counted only a few times. J is TRBJ2-1 and V is TRBV6-1, with unresolved D. The CDR3 has 13 residues. Germline CDR1 MNHNS, CDR2 SASEGT. V lost 8 bases and J 4 bases, leaving 12 bases between the germline ends. The CDR3 sequence: CASAGAFYNEQFF. The CDR3 DNA reads as TGTGCCAGCGCAGGTGCCTTTTACAATGAGCAGTTCTTC.

In nucleotides, the CDR3 is TGTGCCAGCAGCTCCTTAATGAATGAGCAGTTCTTC. It translates to CASSSLMNEQFF. The chain joins TRBV5-6 to TRBJ2-1; D is uncertain. This CDR3 has 12 amino acids. V lost 3 bases and J lost 7, with 8 bases in between. Germline V gives CDR1 SGHDT, CDR2 YYEEEE.

Ten or more counts support this clonotype. The chain carries TRBV4-3 and TRBJ2-1, with D perhaps matching TRBD2 (6 bases). Germline CDR1 reads LGHNA; CDR2 reads YSLEER. This CDR3 is built from 15 residues. Trimming stripped 4 bases from V and 3 bases from J, with 13 bases between. CDR3 amino acids: CASSPEAGYYNEQFF. As DNA, the CDR3 is TGCGCCAGCAGCCCGGAAGCGGGTTACTACAATGAGCAGTTCTTC.

About this clonotype itself: One end of the junction varies from germline; a read error may be responsible. The chain employs TRBV7-7 and TRBJ2-5, with D possibly being TRBD1 (7 bases). The CDR3 contains 15 residues. The V gene's germline CDR1 is SSHAT and CDR2 FNYEAQ (reference sequence). As DNA, the CDR3 is TGTGCTAGCAGCTTATCAGGGGGGCTACAAGAGACCCAGTACTTC. Encoded protein: CASSLSGGLQETQYF.

This clonotype was found many times. The rearrangement links TRBV21-1 to TRBJ2-1; the table gives TRBD1 as D, unverified against the DNA. TRBV21-1 is termed a pseudogene. This CDR3 is 17 amino acids long. In nucleotides, the CDR3 is TGTGCCAGCAGCCCCCGGGGCGGCGAGCGGACTATGAATGAGCAGTTCTTC. Amino acids: CASSPRGGERTMNEQFF.

In DNA form, the CDR3 reads TGTGCCAGCAGGGGGACTAGCGGGAGGAGGACCGGGGAGCTGTTTTTT. This encodes CASRGTSGRRTGELFF. The rearrangement links TRBV28 to TRBJ2-2, with 15 positions matching TRBD2. CDR1 MDHEN and CDR2 SYDVKM come from the germline V gene. The CDR3 extends over 16 amino acids. V trimming: 6 bases; J trimming: 5 bases; junction bases outside the gene matches: 4.

The V call is TRBV6-5, the J call TRBJ2-5; possible D gene TRBD2, 5 bases. Trimming left V 6 bases short and J 10 bases short, with 15 bases between. The CDR3 spans 12 residues. Germline V CDR1 and CDR2: MNHEY, SVGAGI. DNA of the CDR3: TGTGCCAGCAGAAACCCCGCCCGGGGCCAGTACTTC. Amino acid sequence: CASRNPARGQYF.

In its sample, this clonotype was seen a few times. The rearrangement uses TRBV24-1 and TRBJ2-7; weak D call: TRBD1 (6 bases). The CDR3 loop spans 14 amino acids. Germline V gene lookup returns CDR1 KGHDR and CDR2 SFDVKD. Trimming pared 3 bases from V and 2 bases from J, leaving 10 bases between. CDR3 in amino acids: CATSDVAGAYEQYF. As DNA, the CDR3 is TGTGCCACCAGTGATGTGGCAGGGGCCTACGAGCAGTACTTC.

This clonotype has a count of ten or more. The chain carries TRBV5-1 and TRBJ2-5; D unclear. The CDR3 spans 12 residues. Germline loops: CDR1 SGHRS, CDR2 YFSETQ. Trimming took 4 bases from V and 3 from J, leaving 7 bases between them. The chain's CDR3 is CASSRVEETQYF. CDR3 nucleotide sequence: TGCGCCAGCAGCCGCGTTGAAGAGACCCAGTACTTC.

This rearrangement joins TRBV20-1 to TRBJ1-2; D gene unclear. The CDR3 runs 15 residues. The V end lost 1 base, the J end lost 4 bases, and 16 bases lay between the germline ends. From germline, CDR1 is DFQATT and CDR2 SNEGSKA (reference sequence). The CDR3: CSARVLGLSVYGYTF. CDR3 sequence (DNA): TGCAGTGCTAGAGTATTGGGCCTTAGCGTCTATGGCTACACCTTC.

The chain is built from TRBV4-3 and TRBJ2-2; perhaps TRBD2 as D (6 bases). The V gene lost 0 bases and the J gene lost 7 bases, with 12 bases spanning the gap. The CDR3 consists of 15 residues. Germline V lookup: CDR1 LGHNA, CDR2 YSLEER. In nucleotides, the CDR3 is TGCGCCAGCAGCCAAGACCTCGCGGGAATCGGGGAGCTGTTTTTT. Its translation is CASSQDLAGIGELFF.

This clonotype was found a few times. J is TRBJ1-1 and V is TRBV25-1; the D gene is possibly TRBD1 (5 bases). This CDR3 comprises 16 residues. CDR1 and CDR2 from the germline V gene are MGHDK and SYGVNS. V was clipped by 2 bases and J by 3 bases, with 16 bases between them. This CDR3 reads CASSEGSGPRDTEAFF. In nucleotides, the CDR3 is TGTGCCAGCAGTGAAGGGTCGGGGCCCAGGGACACTGAAGCTTTCTTT.

The chain's CDR3 is CASSQDSPARRETQYF. As DNA, the CDR3 is TGTGCCAGCAGCCAAGATTCCCCGGCCCGACGGGAGACCCAGTACTTC. V and J are TRBV4-2 and TRBJ2-5; D ambiguous. The CDR3 runs to 16 residues. The V end was cut by 0 bases, the J end by 5 bases, with 16 bases between. Germline lookup yields CDR1 LGHNA and CDR2 YNFKEQ.

There are a few counts of this clonotype. The rearrangement uses TRBV15 and TRBJ1-1, with D uncertain. CDR1 is LNHNV and CDR2 is YYDKDF in the germline V gene (reference sequence). V lost 0 bases, J lost 4 bases, and 12 bases lay in between. This CDR3 region has 15 residues. CDR3 sequence: CATSRDTAFTTEAFF. The CDR3 bases are TGTGCCACCAGCAGAGATACAGCGTTTACCACTGAAGCTTTCTTT.

The chain uses TRBV12-3 or TRBV12-4 and TRBJ2-2; TRBD1 matches 7 bases. V lost 6 bases and J lost 6; bases outside the gene matches: 13. The CDR3 covers 16 residues. This CDR3 reads CASSPTGDSPPGELFF. The CDR3 DNA reads as TGTGCCAGCAGCCCAACAGGGGATAGCCCCCCCGGGGAGCTGTTTTTT.

The chain uses TRBV20-1 and TRBJ1-4; TRBD1 matches at 8 bases. Germline values: CDR1 DFQATT, CDR2 SNEGSKA (reference sequence). The CDR3 spans 14 residues. CDR3 nucleotide sequence: TGCAGCCCAGGACAGGGTGCAACTAATGAAAAACTGTTTTTT. Translating gives CSPGQGATNEKLFF.

This clonotype was seen a handful of times. J is TRBJ1-5 and V is TRBV20-1; D is unresolved. This CDR3 comprises 14 residues. Germline assignment: CDR1 DFQATT and CDR2 SNEGSKA (reference sequence). V lost 1 base and J lost 0, with 7 bases in between. The CDR3 region has the DNA TGCAGTGCTAGAGGGAGACTTAGCAATCAGCCCCAGCATTTT. As protein: CSARGRLSNQPQHF.

Only a few counts were recorded for this clonotype. The genes are TRBV20-1 and TRBJ2-2; D may match TRBD1 or TRBD2 (6 bases each). Germline V gives CDR1 DFQATT, CDR2 SNEGSKA (reference sequence). The V gene lost 1 base and the J gene lost 3 bases, with 12 bases spanning the gap. The CDR3 has 15 amino acids. The CDR3 DNA is TGCAGTGCTAGAGTAGGGGGGACTTACACCGGGGAGCTGTTTTTT. This sequence encodes CSARVGGTYTGELFF.

This clonotype was observed a handful of times. The chain has TRBV28 and TRBJ1-2, with D maybe TRBD1 (5 bases). CDR1 and CDR2 from the germline V gene are MDHEN and SYDVKM. V shed 3 bases and J shed 4 bases, with 12 bases lying between them. The CDR3 length is 14 residues. The CDR3 sequence is CASSFHGASYGYTF. The CDR3 DNA reads TGTGCCAGCAGTTTCCATGGGGCCAGCTATGGCTACACCTTC.

The chain combines TRBV7-8 with TRBJ2-3; D is perhaps TRBD2 (6 bases). CDR3 length: 17 residues. Germline assignment: CDR1 SGHVS and CDR2 FQNEAQ. Trimming removed 4 bases from V and 0 bases from J, with 17 bases in between. The CDR3: CASSSRPGARSTDTQYF. The DNA for the CDR3 is TGTGCCAGCAGCTCTCGACCGGGAGCGCGAAGCACAGATACGCAGTATTTT.

This clonotype has just a few counts. The V call is TRBV10-2, the J call TRBJ2-7, with D hard to call. V shed 11 bases and J shed 5 bases, with 16 bases lying between them. Germline V gene data show CDR1 as WSHSY and CDR2 as SAAADI. This CDR3 contains 12 residues. The CDR3 sequence is CAGASRRHEQYF. In DNA form, the CDR3 reads TGCGCCGGCGCTAGTAGACGGCACGAGCAGTACTTC.

This clonotype was seen more than once but under ten times. The chain recombines TRBV12-3 or TRBV12-4 with TRBJ2-1; no clear D. CDR3 length: 13 amino acids. Trimming shortened V by 5 bases and J by 11 bases, and 16 bases separated the two germline ends. In nucleotides, the CDR3 is TGTGCCAGCAGTCCATACTTCGAGACGCAGCAGTTCTTC. It yields the protein CASSPYFETQQFF.